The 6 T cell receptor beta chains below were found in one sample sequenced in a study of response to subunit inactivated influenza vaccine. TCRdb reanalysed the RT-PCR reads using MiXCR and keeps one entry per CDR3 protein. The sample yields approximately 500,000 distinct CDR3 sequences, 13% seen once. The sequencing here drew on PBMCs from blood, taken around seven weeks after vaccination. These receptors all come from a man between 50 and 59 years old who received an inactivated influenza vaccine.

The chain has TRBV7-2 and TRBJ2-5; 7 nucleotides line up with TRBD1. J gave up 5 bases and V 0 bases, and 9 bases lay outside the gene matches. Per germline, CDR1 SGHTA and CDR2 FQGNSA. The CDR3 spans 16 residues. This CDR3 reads CASSLAQGITRETQYF. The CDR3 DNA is TGTGCCAGCAGCTTAGCACAGGGGATAACTCGGGAGACCCAGTACTTC.

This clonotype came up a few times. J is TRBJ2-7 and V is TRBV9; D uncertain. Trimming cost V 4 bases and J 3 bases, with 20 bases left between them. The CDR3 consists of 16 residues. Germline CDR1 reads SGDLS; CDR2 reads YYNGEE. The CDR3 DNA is TGTGCCAGCAGCTTCAGTACCGGTCCCCCCGTCTACGAGCAGTACTTC. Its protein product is CASSFSTGPPVYEQYF.

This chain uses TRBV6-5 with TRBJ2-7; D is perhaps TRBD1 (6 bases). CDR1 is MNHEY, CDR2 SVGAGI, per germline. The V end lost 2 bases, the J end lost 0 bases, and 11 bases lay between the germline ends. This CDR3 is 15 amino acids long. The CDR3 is CASSYTTGSSYEQYF. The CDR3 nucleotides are TGTGCCAGCAGTTACACCACAGGGAGCTCCTACGAGCAGTACTTC.

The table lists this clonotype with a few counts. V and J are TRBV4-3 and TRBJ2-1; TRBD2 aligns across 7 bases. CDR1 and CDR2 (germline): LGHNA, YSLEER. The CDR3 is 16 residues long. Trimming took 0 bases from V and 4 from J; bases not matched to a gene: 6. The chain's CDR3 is CASSQDGGSGYNEQFF. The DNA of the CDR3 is TGCGCCAGCAGCCAAGACGGTGGTAGCGGGTACAATGAGCAGTTCTTC.

The CDR3 here is CSARAAGGQTEAFF. As DNA, the CDR3 is TGCAGTGCTAGAGCCGCGGGGGGTCAGACTGAAGCTTTCTTT. J is TRBJ1-1 and V is TRBV20-1, with a weak D call TRBD1 (5 bases). With 1 base removed from V and 5 bases from J, the gap between germline ends came to 14 bases. Germline lookup yields CDR1 DFQATT and CDR2 SNEGSKA (reference sequence). CDR3 length: 14 amino acids.

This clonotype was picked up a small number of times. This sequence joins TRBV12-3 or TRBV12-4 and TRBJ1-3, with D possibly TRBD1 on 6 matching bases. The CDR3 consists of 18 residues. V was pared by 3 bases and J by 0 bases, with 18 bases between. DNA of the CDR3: TGTGCCAGCAGTTTCGTGGGGGGGCGGCCGAACTCTGGAAACACCATATATTTT. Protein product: CASSFVGGRPNSGNTIYF.